A selection of T cell receptor beta chains follows, all from one sample in a study of neoadjuvant anti-PD-1 for oral cavity cancer. Using immunoSEQ multiplex PCR, the repertoire was profiled, and TCRdb retains in-frame clones only, with some absent. The data show over 60,000 clones, with less than 90% seen just once and around 3% held by the top ten. The sample was PBMCs, taken after nivolumab (anti-PD-1) treatment. These receptors were collected from a person aged 35 to 85 with oral cavity squamous cell carcinoma. The conserved cysteine and the conserved F or W are not part of the CDR3 here. Fields, in order: J gene, V gene, CDR3 protein.

J gene: TRBJ1-3
V gene: TRBV2
CDR3 protein: ASSAGTAWRNTIY

J gene: TRBJ2-7
V gene: TRBV27
CDR3 protein: ASNLRPGRPIYEQY

J gene: TRBJ1-4
V gene: TRBV7-8
CDR3 protein: ASSLRQGLEDNNEKLF

J gene: TRBJ1-1
V gene: TRBV5-1
CDR3 protein: ASSLGQFGTEAF

J gene: TRBJ2-3
V gene: TRBV29-1
CDR3 protein: SVVGQSGTDTQY

J gene: TRBJ1-3
V gene: TRBV5-1
CDR3 protein: ASSSTQGAPGNTIY

J gene: TRBJ1-1
V gene: TRBV27
CDR3 protein: ASKDRVRTEAF

J gene: TRBJ2-2
V gene: TRBV30
CDR3 protein: AWSTGLATTGELF

J gene: TRBJ1-1
V gene: TRBV2
CDR3 protein: ASSPGQRNTEAF

J gene: TRBJ1-4
V gene: TRBV2
CDR3 protein: ASSPLGRVGEKLF

J gene: TRBJ1-5
V gene: TRBV7-2
CDR3 protein: ASSRGGYNQPQH

J gene: TRBJ2-4
V gene: TRBV5-6
CDR3 protein: ASSSRGGVNIQY

J gene: TRBJ2-5
V gene: TRBV7-3
CDR3 protein: ASSGGLGETQY

J gene: TRBJ1-3
V gene: TRBV11-2
CDR3 protein: ASSLAVISGNTIY

J gene: TRBJ2-1
V gene: TRBV10-1
CDR3 protein: ASSGQAYNEQF

J gene: TRBJ2-5
V gene: TRBV6-1
CDR3 protein: ASSGGSSGTAGTQY